This TCR beta chain appears in the sequencing data of a study of cytomegalovirus exposure and HLA in healthy donors. Study-wide background: Ancestry clustering placed about 86% of approximately 370 genotyped donors in the Caucasian-associated cluster.

The CDR3 is 14 residues long. V lost 4 bases, J lost 8 bases, and 18 bases lay in between. Looked up from germline, CDR1 is SGDLS and CDR2 is YYNGEE. Amplification used 60 Vbeta primers and 13 Jbeta primers. Assay used: immunoSEQ multiplex PCR; TCRdb lists only in-frame clones, some missing. The profile shows 95,000 to 150,000 clones, roughly 80% of them singletons. This TCR was sampled from a young man in good health and CMV-seronegative. Sequenced material: PBMCs. V gene TRBV9 combines with J gene TRBJ1-1; perhaps TRBD1 as D (5 bases). The CDR3 protein is CASSPSSRAGEAFF. The CDR3, as DNA: TGTGCCAGCAGCCCCTCATCCAGGGCCGGAGAAGCTTTCTTT.